This passage covers 19 T cell receptor beta chains from one sample sequenced in a study of CD8+CD57+ T cells in acquired aplastic anemia. Investigators profiled TCR beta VDJ and CDR3 from genomic DNA template. MiXCR was run by TCRdb on the reads, yielding one entry per CDR3 protein. The data hold just over 400,000 distinct CDR3 sequences, with 55% to 75% observed a single time. Sequenced: sorted CD4+, CD8+, or CD8+CD57+ T cells (not recorded which) from PBMCs. The source of these receptors is a human donor in good health, serving as a control.

This clonotype was seen repeatedly, ten times or more. This chain joins TRBV10-3 and TRBJ1-2, with 7 bases that match TRBD1. Trimming took 4 bases from V and 7 from J; bases not matched to a gene: 12. The germline gives CDR1 ENHRY, CDR2 SYGVKD. There are 15 residues in the CDR3. The CDR3: CAISAYSQGSSGYTF. In DNA form, the CDR3 reads TGTGCCATCAGTGCATATTCACAGGGGAGCTCTGGCTACACCTTC.

The chain couples TRBV6-5 to TRBJ2-7, with D hard to call. V lost 0 bases, J lost 1 base, and 4 bases lay in between. Germline V lookup: CDR1 MNHEY, CDR2 SVGAGI. The CDR3 length is 13 residues. The DNA of the CDR3 is TGTGCCAGCAGTTACTCGATTTCCTACGAGCAGTACTTC. It encodes CASSYSISYEQYF.

The genes are TRBV12-3 or TRBV12-4 and TRBJ1-2; possibly TRBD1 for D (5 bases). This CDR3 has 16 amino acids. The CDR3 DNA follows: TGTGCAACGAGCCCGGGACGGAGATCCTCTAACTATGGCTACACCTTC. Amino acid sequence: CATSPGRRSSNYGYTF.

Points on this clonotype: Germline is not matched at one junction end, which may reflect a read error. The CDR3: CASSVVPGSEKYF. The CDR3 DNA reads TGTGCCAGCAGCGTAGTTCCGGGCTCCGAGAAGTACTTC. V usage is TRBV7-2 and J usage is TRBJ2-7; D is ambiguous. Germline CDR1 and CDR2: SGHTA and FQGNSA. CDR3 length: 13 residues.

Regarding this clonotype: At one end the junction does not follow the germline gene, possibly because of a read error. This chain joins TRBV7-2 and TRBJ2-5; tentatively, D is TRBD1 or TRBD2 (5 bases each). The CDR3 spans 11 residues. CDR1 and CDR2 (germline): SGHTA, FQGNSA. CDR3 sequence: CASSASGTQFF. In DNA, the CDR3 is TGTGCCAGCAGCGCATCGGGGACCCAGTTTTTC.

This chain uses TRBV20-1 with TRBJ2-7, with D maybe TRBD1 (5 bases). Per the germline V gene, CDR1 is DFQATT and CDR2 is SNEGSKA (reference sequence). This CDR3 is 12 amino acids long. V lost 5 bases, J lost 9 bases, and 17 bases lay in between. The CDR3, as DNA: TGCAGTGCTCAGGACATGCTTGAAGCGCAGTACTTC. Protein sequence: CSAQDMLEAQYF.

This CDR3 is CASSVRETQDCAPLHF. CDR3 in DNA: TGTGCCAGCAGCGTAAGGGAGACCCAGGACTGCGCTCCCCTCCACTTT. The chain uses TRBV9 and TRBJ1-6, with D unclear. Looked up from germline, CDR1 is SGDLS and CDR2 is YYNGEE. This CDR3 has 16 amino acids. Trimming took 1 base from V and 13 from J, leaving 21 bases between them.

Concerning this clonotype: At one end the junction does not follow the germline gene, possibly because of a read error. The chain recombines TRBV19 with TRBJ2-1; D might be TRBD1 or TRBD2, each matching 5 bases. The J call may not be correct, given that the DNA end is closer to TRBJ2-7. CDR3 length: 15 residues. The germline gives CDR1 LNHDA, CDR2 SQIVND (reference sequence). The CDR3 DNA reads as TGCGGCGCTAGTAAGGCCCACGGGACGGCCATCGAGCAGTACTTC. It translates to CGASKAHGTAIEQYF.

Remarks on this clonotype: Because the CDR3 is missing its conserved closing phenylalanine or tryptophan, this is likely a read error. This chain links TRBV11-2 with TRBJ2-7; D is uncertain. From germline, CDR1 is SGHAT and CDR2 FQNNGV. The CDR3 spans 13 residues. V was shortened by 5 bases and J by 7 bases, with 15 bases between the two germline ends. The CDR3 is CASSLMRREEQYY. The DNA for the CDR3 is TGTGCCAGCAGCCTTATGCGGCGAGAAGAGCAGTACTAC.

The table lists this clonotype with a few counts. The chain couples TRBV25-1 to TRBJ2-3, with D uncertain. V lost 4 bases, J lost 1 base, and 6 bases lay in between. This CDR3 spans 13 amino acids. Germline-derived CDR1 and CDR2 are MGHDK and SYGVNS. This chain's CDR3 is CASSVSGTDTQYF. As DNA, the CDR3 is TGTGCCAGCAGTGTGTCAGGCACAGATACGCAGTATTTT.

In regard to this clonotype: A read error may account for a junction end that differs from germline. The V call is TRBV19, the J call TRBJ1-3, with D tentatively TRBD1 (5 bases). This CDR3 is built from 13 residues. Per germline, CDR1 LNHDA and CDR2 SQIVND (reference sequence). The DNA for the CDR3 is TGTGCCAGTAGTATGGGGGTGCGAAAGACCATATATTTT. Translated, it gives CASSMGVRKTIYF.

This clonotype has just one count. It is unclear where the CDR3 begins or ends on the DNA, so no DNA is shown, and the CDR3 is as TCRdb lists it. The J gene is TRBJ1-2, the V gene TRBV20-1. CDR1 and CDR2 from the germline V gene are DFQATT and SNEGSKA (reference sequence). The CDR3 spans 16 residues, counting both ends. The CDR3 reads CSVNGGGGPQHFGYTF.

This sequence joins TRBV7-9 and TRBJ1-1; a possible D gene is TRBD1 (5 bases). Germline assignment: CDR1 SEHNR and CDR2 FQNEAQ (reference sequence). The CDR3 has 16 residues. V lost 5 bases and J 6 bases, leaving 22 bases between the germline ends. CDR3 sequence reads: CASSLSQGRRYSEAFF. CDR3 DNA sequence: TGTGCCAGCAGCCTCTCCCAGGGCAGGCGATACTCTGAAGCTTTCTTT.

This clonotype was recorded many times. The rearrangement joins TRBV24-1 to TRBJ2-1; 7 bases map to TRBD1. The CDR3 totals 15 residues. The V and J ends lost 2 bases and 8 bases, in that order; junction bases with no gene match: 8. The germline CDR1 and CDR2 sequences are KGHDR and SFDVKD. CDR3 in DNA: TGTGCCACCAGTGATTCCCCCCAGGGGGTTGATGAGCAGTTCTTC. Protein sequence: CATSDSPQGVDEQFF.

Of note for this clonotype: A much larger clone differs by one base, so this may be a read error. The chain has TRBV9 and TRBJ2-7, with D perhaps TRBD1 (6 bases). The CDR3 length is 13 residues. Germline V gene lookup returns CDR1 SGDLS and CDR2 YYNGEE. V shed 6 bases and J shed 4 bases, with 14 bases lying between them. The CDR3 loop is CASNQLQGYEQYF. For the CDR3, the DNA is TGTGCCAGCAACCAATTACAGGGATACGAGCAGTACTTC.

The J gene is TRBJ1-2, the V gene TRBV7-3; the match to TRBD1 covers 9 bases. There are 15 residues in the CDR3. Germline assignment: CDR1 SGHTA and CDR2 FQGTGA. Trimming took 5 bases from V and 3 from J; bases not matched to a gene: 7. DNA for the CDR3: TGTGCCAGCAGCCCCCAAGACAGGGGGGACTATGGCTACACCTTC. Its translation: CASSPQDRGDYGYTF.

Concerning this clonotype itself: At one end the junction does not follow the germline gene, possibly because of a read error. The V call is TRBV7-2, the J call TRBJ1-4; D gene ambiguous. Germline values: CDR1 SGHTA, CDR2 FQGNSA. The CDR3 runs 14 residues. CDR3 loop: CAGSLMGYNEKLFF. CDR3 coding DNA: TGTGCCGGCAGTTTAATGGGGTATAATGAAAAACTGTTTTTT.

This clonotype was observed many times. V usage is TRBV20-1 and J usage is TRBJ1-6; 10 bases align to TRBD1. The CDR3 consists of 16 residues. The V gene's germline CDR1 is DFQATT and CDR2 SNEGSKA (reference sequence). J gave up 6 bases and V 2 bases, and 7 bases lay outside the gene matches. DNA for the CDR3: TGCAGTGCTAGAACTGTCGGGACAGGGGTTAATTCACCCCTCCACTTT. Its translation is CSARTVGTGVNSPLHF.

This chain links TRBV4-1 with TRBJ2-5; TRBD1 matches 9 bases. The germline gives CDR1 MGHRA, CDR2 YSYEKL. The CDR3 loop spans 13 amino acids. With V trimmed by 6 bases and J by 4 bases, 3 bases remained unmatched. The CDR3 region is CASRTGGGETQYF. CDR3 in DNA: TGCGCCAGCAGGACAGGGGGAGGAGAGACCCAGTACTTC.